This T cell receptor beta chain was identified in a study of PD-1 blockade in classical Hodgkin lymphoma (TCRdb year 2020). For context, the study as a whole: Nivolumab dosing was 3 mg/kg intravenously every 2 weeks, continuing until either disease progression or unacceptable toxicity. To define a peripheral blood immune signature of response to PD-1 blockade in classical Hodgkin lymphoma, the study combined TCR beta sequencing with CyTOF.

The germline V gene yields WSHSY for CDR1 and SAAADI for CDR2. The CDR3 runs 15 residues from the cysteine to the phenylalanine. The sequence is cut down to CDR3 DNA, 45 bases in frame from base 1. V lost 2 bases and J lost 0 bases, and the count of bases not matched to a germline gene is 2. About this clone: There is no known antigen for this receptor. Base-call qualities are not available, and no considerably larger clone is one nucleotide away.

Read against the paper, the sample's time point label means: cycle 1 day 1 (C1D1), immediately before nivolumab initiation. Relapse after autologous stem cell transplantation had occurred in all trial patients, and cohorts A, B and C were distinguished by prior brentuximab vedotin exposure. The trial cohort comprised about 60 patients with relapsed/refractory classical Hodgkin lymphoma whose best overall responses were complete response, partial response or progressive disease. In the multi-cohort phase II CheckMate 205 trial, trial patients received single-agent nivolumab. Best overall response was determined by an independent review committee according to the 2007 International Working Group response criteria. Trial PBMCs were collected just before the start of nivolumab (C1D1) and during therapy at cycle 2 day 1 and cycle 4 day 1. Peripheral blood was collected in 8 mL Vacutainer Cell Preparation Tubes, from which PBMCs were isolated by centrifugation and then cryopreserved.

The Qiagen DNeasy kit was used to extract genomic DNA both from unsorted PBMCs and from the negatively selected CD4+ and CD8+ fractions. Using primers that anneal to V and J segments, immunoSEQ multiplex PCR amplified the TCR beta CDR3 regions. Amplification bias was minimized using a synthetic immune receptor repertoire, and residual bias was removed computationally after sequencing. The original pipeline was this. Repertoire diversity was quantified as the Shannon entropy index using custom Python scripts. Unsorted, CD4+ and CD8+ repertoires were analyzed separately, except for combined analyses in which CD4+ and CD8+ sequences were merged in silico. A clone was considered expanded if an increase in frequency of at least 2-fold after treatment relative to C1D1 was found, and a pseudocount of 0.5 was applied to clones undetected at baseline. Clones with 0 or 1 copy at C1D1 were defined as singleton clones, while clones with 2 or more copies were defined as non-singleton clones. Clones expanded in unsorted samples were annotated as CD4+, CD8+ or unknown by matching protein sequences in sorted samples from the same patient. Wilcoxon tests were applied to paired samples to test diversity changes from C1D1 to C4D1. TCRdb carries this immuneACCESS record with in-frame sequences only. Its versions omit some clonotypes, under half of them owing to an unresolved V gene in the studies checked, with the rest unexplained. V, J and clone size are those of that table, while D and trimming were read from the DNA. This sample comprises 40,000 to 45,000 clones, just under 80% of them detected only once. The ten biggest clones cover around an eighth of the sample.

The paper as a whole reports these results and caveats: Lower diversity was observed in patients in whom nivolumab was started less than 1 year after ASCT, and these patients were excluded from later analyses so that confounding by immune reconstitution would be avoided. Trial patients achieving complete response had baseline diversity similar to newly diagnosed patients, whereas partial responders and progressors had significantly lower diversity. Baseline TCR diversity was reported to be lower in newly diagnosed patients than in healthy donors, and even lower in relapsed/refractory patients. By C4D1, a significant rise was seen in CD4+ TCR diversity but not in CD8+ TCR diversity (p=0.0027 vs p=0.16), and the rise was most apparent among complete responders (p=0.02). The study was restricted to a single clinical trial cohort, and the causes of repertoire differences, possibly disease activity or prior therapy, were left undefined.

The V gene is TRBV10-2 and the J gene is TRBJ2-7, with TRBD2 identical over 9 junction bases. The sample was peripheral blood mononuclear cells (PBMCs), taken at baseline. The clonotype comes from a human donor with classical Hodgkin lymphoma. The DNA is TGCGCCAGCAGTGAGAGCGGGGGGCTCTCCTACGAGCAGTACTTC. Its protein reads: CASSESGGLSYEQYF.